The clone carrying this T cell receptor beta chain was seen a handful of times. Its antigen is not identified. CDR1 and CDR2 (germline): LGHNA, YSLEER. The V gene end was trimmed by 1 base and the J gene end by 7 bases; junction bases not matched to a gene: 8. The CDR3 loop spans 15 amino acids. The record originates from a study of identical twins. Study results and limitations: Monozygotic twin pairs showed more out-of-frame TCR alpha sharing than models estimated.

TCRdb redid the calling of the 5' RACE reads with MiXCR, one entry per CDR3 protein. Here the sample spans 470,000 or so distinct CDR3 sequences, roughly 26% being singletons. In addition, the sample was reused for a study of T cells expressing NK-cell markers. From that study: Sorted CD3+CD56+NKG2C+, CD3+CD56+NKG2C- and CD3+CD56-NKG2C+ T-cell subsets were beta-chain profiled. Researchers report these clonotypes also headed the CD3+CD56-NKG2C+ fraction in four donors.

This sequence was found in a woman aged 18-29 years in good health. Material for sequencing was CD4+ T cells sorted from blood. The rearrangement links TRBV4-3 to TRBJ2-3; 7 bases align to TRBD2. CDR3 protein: CASSQGGSSGNTQYF. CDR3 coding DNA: TGCGCCAGCAGCCAAGGGGGGTCTAGCGGAAATACGCAGTATTTT.